These 15 T cell receptor beta chains share one sample of origin, sequenced in a study of cytomegalovirus exposure and HLA in healthy donors. Primers: 60 Vbeta forward and 13 Jbeta reverse. Assay used: immunoSEQ multiplex PCR; TCRdb lists only in-frame clones, some missing. The profile shows fewer than 150,000 clones, 55% to 80% of them singletons. What was sequenced was PBMCs. The receptors stem from a human donor in good health.

Notes on this clone: The junction departs from germline at one end; a sequencing error may be responsible. The chain links TRBV7-9 to TRBJ2-1; 9 positions agree with TRBD1. The CDR3 is made up of 17 amino acids. The germline V gene has CDR1 SEHNR and CDR2 FQNEAQ (reference sequence). The CDR3 spells CASSRGTGSPGYNDQFF. CDR3 nucleotide sequence: TGTGCCAGCAGCCGTGGGACAGGGTCACCGGGCTACAATGATCAGTTCTTC.

The chain links TRBV27 to TRBJ1-2, with a weak D call TRBD1 (6 bases). The germline V and J ends were trimmed by 0 bases and 7 bases, with 18 bases remaining between them. CDR3 length equals 16 residues. Germline V gene sequence: CDR1 MNHEY, CDR2 SMNVEV (reference sequence). In DNA, the CDR3 is TGTGCCAGCAGTTTATCGGCGCCACAGGGTACGGGTGGCTACACCTTC. Its translation: CASSLSAPQGTGGYTF.

The chain recombines TRBV7-9 with TRBJ2-7, with TRBD1 matching 8 bases. V was pared by 4 bases and J by 4 bases, with 9 bases of the junction left unmatched. This CDR3 comprises 15 residues. The germline gives CDR1 SEHNR, CDR2 FQNEAQ (reference sequence). The CDR3 coding sequence is TGTGCCAGCAGCTCCCCGAACAGGGGGATTTACGAGCAGTACTTC. It encodes CASSSPNRGIYEQYF.

The sample holds one count of this clone. J is TRBJ2-1 and V is TRBV21-1; the D call TRBD2 from the table was never checked on the DNA. TRBV21-1 has pseudogene status. The CDR3 spans 20 residues. The chain's CDR3 is CASSKDRLAGGPGSYNEQFF. As DNA, the CDR3 is TGTGCCAGCAGCAAAGATCGACTAGCGGGAGGGCCGGGCTCCTACAATGAGCAGTTCTTC.

In nucleotides, the CDR3 is TGTGCCAGCAGTGAATTGACTAACTCCTACGAGCAGTACTTC. Amino acid sequence: CASSELTNSYEQYF. The chain combines TRBV6-1 with TRBJ2-7; perhaps TRBD2 as D (5 bases). V was cut by 2 bases and J by 0 bases, with 8 bases left in between. The CDR3 consists of 14 residues. Per the germline V gene, CDR1 is MNHNS and CDR2 is SASEGT.

This chain connects TRBV29-1 to TRBJ1-1; no definite D call. This CDR3 has 12 residues. The germline CDR1 and CDR2 sequences are SQVTM and ANQGSEA. V shed 6 bases and J shed 3 bases, with 11 bases lying between them. This CDR3 reads CSVAGLYTEAFF. The CDR3, as DNA: TGCAGCGTGGCGGGCCTCTACACTGAAGCTTTCTTT.

V gene TRBV6-5 combines with J gene TRBJ2-1; TRBD2 matches at 13 bases. Unmatched junction bases numbered 5, after V lost 4 bases and J lost 5 bases. The CDR3 is made up of 16 amino acids. The V gene's germline CDR1 is MNHEY and CDR2 SVGAGI. The CDR3 spells CASSFGLAGVNNEQFF. CDR3 in DNA: TGTGCCAGCAGTTTTGGACTAGCGGGAGTAAACAATGAGCAGTTCTTC.

This clone was seen more than once but under ten times. The rearrangement uses TRBV10-1 and TRBJ2-7; 7 bases match TRBD1. Germline V gives CDR1 WNHNN, CDR2 SYGVQD (reference sequence). V lost 3 bases and J lost 7; bases outside the gene matches: 12. The CDR3 has 15 residues. CDR3 nucleotides: TGCGCCAGCAGTGACACGGGACAGCCTCGGAGGGAGCAGTACTTC. This gives the protein CASSDTGQPRREQYF.

This chain joins TRBV28 and TRBJ2-5; 9 nucleotides align to TRBD2. With 5 bases clipped from V and 2 bases from J, the junction kept 6 bases outside the gene matches. Germline CDR1 is MDHEN and CDR2 is SYDVKM. The CDR3 length is 15 residues. CDR3 sequence (DNA): TGTGCCAGCAGTCCCCGACTAGCGGAACAAGAGACCCAGTACTTC. It is translated as CASSPRLAEQETQYF.

The chain recombines TRBV6-5 with TRBJ2-7; D possibly corresponds to TRBD1 (5 bases). Trimming stripped 5 bases from V and 5 bases from J, with 16 bases between. The CDR3 length is 14 residues. Germline V lookup: CDR1 MNHEY, CDR2 SVGAGI. The CDR3 DNA follows: TGTGCCAGCAGTCAGGGTGGCTTAGTAGACGAGCAGTACTTC. Translating it yields CASSQGGLVDEQYF.

The chain links TRBV19 to TRBJ1-1; D not certain. Germline V CDR1 and CDR2: LNHDA, SQIVND (reference sequence). V shed 4 bases and J shed 1 base, with 7 bases lying between them. The CDR3 covers 13 residues. In nucleotides, the CDR3 is TGTGCCAGTAGTAACACACCGAACACTGAAGCTTTCTTT. It specifies CASSNTPNTEAFF.

The genes are TRBV10-3 and TRBJ1-1, with TRBD1 matching over 10 bases. The J segment lost 6 bases and the V segment lost 4 bases, leaving 8 bases of the junction unmatched. The CDR3 sequence is 15 residues long. The germline V gene has CDR1 ENHRY and CDR2 SYGVKD. The CDR3 coding sequence is TGTGCCATCAGTGGGACCCGACAGGGGGCCGCTGAAGCTTTCTTT. It is translated as CAISGTRQGAAEAFF.

The V and J genes are TRBV5-1 and TRBJ2-3; 9 bases agree with TRBD1. The CDR3 length is 14 residues. The V segment lost 7 bases and the J segment 6 bases; nucleotides outside the gene matches: 9. The V gene's germline CDR1 is SGHRS and CDR2 YFSETQ. CDR3 sequence reads: CASRRDRATDTQYF. CDR3 bases: TGCGCCAGCCGCCGGGACAGGGCAACCGATACGCAGTATTTT.

This clone was observed a handful of times. The V call is TRBV25-1, the J call TRBJ1-2; the match to TRBD1 covers 7 bases. The CDR3 totals 13 residues. V lost 2 bases, J lost 3 bases, and 0 bases stayed unmatched. Germline V CDR1 and CDR2: MGHDK, SYGVNS. The CDR3 region has the DNA TGTGCCAGCAGTGAAGACAGGGACTATGGCTACACCTTC. Protein: CASSEDRDYGYTF.

V gene TRBV11-3 combines with J gene TRBJ2-1; the D gene is possibly TRBD2 (7 bases). The V and J ends lost 4 bases and 10 bases respectively, with 17 bases between them. The germline gives CDR1 SGHNT, CDR2 YENEEA. CDR3 length: 14 amino acids. This CDR3 is CASSSRTSTGEQFF. The CDR3 DNA sequence: TGTGCCAGCAGCTCCCGGACTAGTACAGGGGAGCAGTTCTTC.